A selection of T cell receptor beta chains follows, all from one sample in a study of T cell responses to AZD1222 COVID-19 vaccine. The assay was immunoSEQ multiplex PCR, and TCRdb's table has in-frame clones only and misses some. Of around 80,000 clones in the sample, under 90% were seen once. Here the sequenced sample was peripheral blood, taken 28 days after the second AZD1222 dose. The receptors originated from an adult who received the AZD1222 COVID-19 vaccine. Each CDR3 is given with its conserved first and last residue. The D gene is left open where the match is weak. A row's size may be missing; if present it is once, few, many or a size class.

TRBJ1-5 | few | . | TRBV18 | TGTGCCAGCTCACCACCGGGTGGGGGTAGCAATCAGCCCCAGCATTTT | CASSPPGGGSNQPQHF
TRBJ2-1 | . | TRBD1 | TRBV4-1 | TGCGCCAGCAGCGAGACGGTTGGGACAGGTAACAATGAGCAGTTCTTC | CASSETVGTGNNEQFF
TRBJ2-7 | . | TRBD2 | TRBV28 | TGTGCCAGCAGTCCCCTCCTACTAGCGGGAGGTGCCTACGAGCAGTACTTC | CASSPLLLAGGAYEQYF
TRBJ1-3 | . | TRBD1 | TRBV28 | TGTGCCAGCAGCACACCGGGACAGATCTCTGGAAACACCATATATTTT | CASSTPGQISGNTIYF
TRBJ1-2 | few | . | TRBV4-3 | TGCGCCAGCAGCCAAGATCCGGGTTCCCAAAAAGGCAACTATGGCTACACCTTC | CASSQDPGSQKGNYGYTF
TRBJ1-2 | few | . | TRBV6-2/TRBV6-3 | TGTGCCAGCAGTTACCGGGCAAGGAGGGCCTATGGCTACACCTTC | CASSYRARRAYGYTF
TRBJ2-7 | . | . | TRBV3-1/TRBV3-2 | TGTGCCAGCGGGCTCTCCTACGAGCAGTACTTC | CASGLSYEQYF
TRBJ1-4 | . | . | TRBV5-1 | TGCGCCAGCAGCTCACTACCGGGTCAGGGTGATGAAAAACTGTTTTTT | CASSSLPGQGDEKLFF
TRBJ2-1 | . | . | TRBV7-3 | TGTGCCAGCAGCTTAAACCCCGGCGGACAAGGTGAGCAGTTCTTC | CASSLNPGGQGEQFF
TRBJ2-5 | . | TRBD1 | TRBV4-1 | TGCGCCAGCAGCCAATTCGGGACAGGGCCCCAAGAGACCCAGTACTTC | CASSQFGTGPQETQYF
TRBJ1-6 | . | . | TRBV30 | TGTGCCTGGGACCTGGGGAATTCACCCCTCCACTTT | CAWDLGNSPLHF
TRBJ1-2 | . | . | TRBV12-3/TRBV12-4 | TGTGCCAGCAGTTCTAGACTGATAGACGGCTACACCTTC | CASSSRLIDGYTF
TRBJ2-7 | . | . | TRBV16 | TGTGCCAGCAGCCAGGACAGAGCCCTAGAGCAGTACTTC | CASSQDRALEQYF
TRBJ1-2 | . | . | TRBV10-3 | TGTGCCATCAGTGCTGTCTGGAGGGGTCCCACCACTAACTATGGCTACACCTTC | CAISAVWRGPTTNYGYTF